A selection of T cell receptor beta chains follows, all from one sample in a study of T cells in localized non-small cell lung cancer. Here immunoSEQ multiplex PCR was the method, and the copy in TCRdb shows in-frame clones only, minus some. The data hold roughly 30,000 clones, with around nine tenths observed a single time. The sequenced sample was peripheral blood, obtained before any cancer treatment. Receptors were obtained from a female donor at least 60 years old with stage I lung adenocarcinoma. Both conserved end residues are part of each CDR3. The order of the fields is J gene, clone size, D gene, V gene, CDR3 protein, CDR3 DNA. A D gene is named only where the DNA matches it firmly. Clone size is not always given. Where it is, it says once, few, many or a class for expanded clones.

TRBJ1-2 | NA | NA | TRBV18 | CASSAGSNYGYTF | TGTGCCAGCTCAGCGGGCTCTAACTATGGCTACACCTTC
TRBJ2-1 | NA | NA | TRBV13 | CASSINGLNNNEQFF | TGTGCCAGCAGCATCAACGGACTAAATAACAATGAGCAGTTCTTC
TRBJ2-1 | NA | TRBD2 | TRBV6-1 | CASSEYGGSSSYNEQFF | TGTGCTAGCAGTGAATACGGGGGGTCAAGCTCCTACAATGAGCAGTTCTTC
TRBJ1-5 | once | NA | TRBV19 | CASSIQRNQPQHF | TGTGCCAGTAGTATACAGCGCAATCAGCCCCAGCATTTT
TRBJ1-1 | NA | NA | TRBV29-1 | CSVLPGEGTEAFF | TGCAGCGTTCTCCCTGGTGAGGGCACTGAAGCTTTCTTT
TRBJ2-3 | NA | NA | TRBV19 | CASSTNRDLHTQYF | TGTGCCAGTAGTACCAACCGGGACCTCCATACGCAGTATTTT
TRBJ1-1 | NA | TRBD1 | TRBV30 | CAWGEGATEAFF | TGTGCCTGGGGGGAGGGGGCTACTGAAGCTTTCTTT
TRBJ2-7 | NA | TRBD1 | TRBV27 | CASREPHRGSPHYEQYF | TGTGCCAGCAGAGAACCTCACAGGGGAAGTCCGCACTACGAGCAGTACTTC
TRBJ2-7 | NA | TRBD2 | TRBV29-1 | CSVEVGGVEQYF | TGCAGCGTTGAAGTGGGAGGGGTCGAGCAGTACTTC
TRBJ2-2 | NA | NA | TRBV11-2 | CASSPPGAGELFF | TGTGCCAGCAGCCCCCCCGGGGCGGGGGAGCTGTTTTTT
TRBJ1-3 | NA | NA | TRBV9 | CASSVTGSGGNTIYF | TGTGCCAGCAGCGTAACGGGGTCTGGTGGAAACACCATATATTTT
TRBJ1-2 | once | NA | TRBV29-1 | CSVEAGNYGYTF | TGCAGCGTTGAAGCAGGGAACTATGGCTACACCTTC
TRBJ2-5 | NA | TRBD2 | TRBV10-1 | CASSVSGRAGETQYF | TGCGCCAGCAGCGTTAGCGGGAGGGCCGGAGAGACCCAGTACTTC
TRBJ2-1 | NA | NA | TRBV9 | CASSVGGGFYNEQFF | TGTGCCAGCAGCGTTGGAGGGGGCTTTTACAATGAGCAGTTCTTC
TRBJ2-2 | NA | TRBD2 | TRBV18 | CASLAGTSGRRTGELFF | TGTGCCAGCCTCGCCGGGACTAGCGGGAGACGGACCGGGGAGCTGTTTTTT
TRBJ1-1 | NA | NA | TRBV19 | CASSRVMNTEAFF | TGTGCCAGTAGTAGGGTTATGAACACTGAAGCTTTCTTT
TRBJ2-2 | NA | NA | TRBV28 | CASSPGDLTGELFF | TGTGCCAGCAGTCCAGGGGACCTCACCGGGGAGCTGTTTTTT
TRBJ1-2 | NA | NA | TRBV18 | CASSPGPATNYGYTF | TGTGCCAGCTCACCAGGGCCAGCTACTAACTATGGCTACACCTTC
TRBJ2-3 | NA | NA | TRBV29-1 | CSPGLQGGADTQYF | TGCAGCCCAGGGTTACAGGGTGGCGCAGATACGCAGTATTTT
TRBJ1-5 | NA | NA | TRBV7-2 | CASSLDPGSNQPQHF | TGTGCCAGCAGCTTAGATCCCGGTAGCAATCAGCCCCAGCATTTT
TRBJ2-6 | NA | NA | TRBV10-3 | CAISDGVTRGSGANVLTF | TGTGCCATCAGTGATGGAGTGACTAGGGGGTCTGGGGCCAACGTCCTGACTTTC
TRBJ2-7 | NA | TRBD2 | TRBV6-1 | CASLSGRPYEQYF | TGTGCCAGCCTTAGCGGGAGGCCCTACGAGCAGTACTTC
TRBJ1-2 | few | TRBD1 | TRBV5-4 | CASSWDRMKGETF | TGTGCCAGCAGCTGGGACAGGATGAAGGGGGAGACCTTC
TRBJ1-3 | NA | NA | TRBV28 | CASSLTTVGGNTIYF | TGTGCCAGCAGTTTGACGACCGTGGGGGGAAACACCATATATTTT
TRBJ2-2 | once | NA | TRBV11-3 | CASSLEGNTGELFF | TGTGCCAGCAGCTTAGAAGGGAACACCGGGGAGCTGTTTTTT
TRBJ2-1 | NA | NA | TRBV27 | CASSFSTPSYNEQFF | TGTGCCAGCAGTTTCTCGACGCCTTCCTACAATGAGCAGTTCTTC
TRBJ2-1 | NA | NA | TRBV18 | CASSPYGSGNEQFF | TGTGCCAGCTCGCCTTATGGGAGCGGCAATGAGCAGTTCTTC
TRBJ1-4 | NA | NA | TRBV19 | CASSIPRAQSNEKLFF | TGTGCCAGTAGTATCCCTCGGGCACAAAGTAATGAAAAACTGTTTTTT
TRBJ2-4 | NA | TRBD2 | TRBV9 | CASSPLRSTSGREGIQYF | TGTGCCAGCAGCCCCCTGCGTTCGACTAGCGGGAGGGAGGGCATTCAGTACTTC
TRBJ2-7 | NA | TRBD2 | TRBV11-2 | CASSLNAGGPYEQYF | TGTGCCAGCAGCTTAAACGCGGGAGGGCCGTACGAGCAGTACTTC
TRBJ1-1 | NA | NA | TRBV19 | CASSIPTVPEAFF | TGTGCCAGTAGTATACCGACAGTCCCTGAAGCTTTCTTT
TRBJ2-2 | NA | NA | TRBV5-1 | CASSLGQGGNTGELFF | TGCGCCAGCAGCTTGGGACAGGGAGGCAACACCGGGGAGCTGTTTTTT
TRBJ2-7 | once | NA | TRBV7-2 | CASSLLHSYEQYF | TGTGCCAGCAGCTTGCTCCATTCTTACGAGCAGTACTTC
TRBJ1-2 | NA | NA | TRBV5-4 | CASSSKAQGYGYTF | TGTGCCAGCAGCTCAAAGGCGCAGGGCTATGGCTACACCTTC
TRBJ2-2 | NA | NA | TRBV27 | CASKPRTDANTGELFF | TGTGCCAGCAAACCCAGGACTGACGCGAACACCGGGGAGCTGTTTTTT
TRBJ2-7 | once | TRBD2 | TRBV19 | CASSPHAPFGTTYEQYF | TGTGCCAGTAGCCCCCACGCCCCCTTCGGGACTACCTACGAGCAGTACTTC
TRBJ1-2 | once | NA | TRBV5-5 | CASSPWAASNYGYTF | TGTGCCAGCAGCCCTTGGGCGGCCTCTAACTATGGCTACACCTTC